The rows below give T cell receptor beta chains drawn from one sample of a study of shared clonotypes between healthy human individuals. Sequencing used immunoSEQ multiplex PCR; TCRdb keeps in-frame clones, though not all of them. The sample gives over 850,000 clones, about 80% of which show up once; roughly 0.56% is in the top ten. The sample taken for sequencing was memory CD4+ T cells from PBMCs. All receptors come from a man aged 18 to 35 in good health. Some clones in this sample may be carry-over from other donors' samples. Each CDR3 is given with its conserved first and last residue. Fields, in order: J gene, V gene, clone size, D gene, CDR3 DNA, CDR3 protein. The D gene is left open where the match is weak. The size of a clone is reported for some rows only, either as once, few or many, or as a class for expanded clones.

J: TRBJ1-2; V: TRBV11-2; size: -; D: -; DNA: TGTGCCAGCAGCGGGTGGGACCGAGACTATGGCTACACCTTC; CDR3: CASSGWDRDYGYTF
J: TRBJ1-1; V: TRBV11-2; size: -; D: TRBD1; DNA: TGTGCCAGCAGCCCCGGGACAGGGGTCTTGAACACTGAAGCTTTCTTT; CDR3: CASSPGTGVLNTEAFF
J: TRBJ1-2; V: TRBV28; size: -; D: TRBD1; DNA: TGTGCCAGCAGTTGGGTACAGGGGCATGGCTACACCTTC; CDR3: CASSWVQGHGYTF
J: TRBJ1-2; V: TRBV5-1; size: -; D: TRBD1; DNA: TGCGCCAGCAGCTGGGACGGGACAGACTATGGCTACACCTTC; CDR3: CASSWDGTDYGYTF
J: TRBJ2-7; V: TRBV5-5; size: -; D: TRBD1; DNA: TGTGCCAGCAGCCAAGACAGGGGGCTTTCGGGGCAGTACTTC; CDR3: CASSQDRGLSGQYF
J: TRBJ2-3; V: TRBV18; size: -; D: -; DNA: TGTGCCAGCTCACGAGGGGATACGCAGTATTTT; CDR3: CASSRGDTQYF
J: TRBJ2-7; V: TRBV28; size: -; D: -; DNA: TGTGCCAGCAGTCCCCCGACAGGTACTGCCTACGAGCAGTACTTC; CDR3: CASSPPTGTAYEQYF
J: TRBJ2-1; V: TRBV27; size: -; D: TRBD1; DNA: TGTGCCAGCAGTAAATATTATTACGGGACAGGGGGCGACCCAAACAATTACAATGAGCAGTTCTTC; CDR3: CASSKYYYGTGGDPNNYNEQFF
J: TRBJ2-7; V: TRBV4-1; size: few; D: TRBD2; DNA: TGCGCCAGCAGCCAAGAGGGACTAGCGGGAGGGAGATTCTACGAGCAGTACTTC; CDR3: CASSQEGLAGGRFYEQYF
J: TRBJ2-7; V: TRBV10-3; size: -; D: -; DNA: TGTGCCATCAGTGAGGGGGCGCCCGATTCCTACGAGCAGTACTTC; CDR3: CAISEGAPDSYEQYF
J: TRBJ1-4; V: TRBV11-2; size: once; D: -; DNA: TGTGCCAGCAGCTCCCAGGGGTGGTATGAAAAACTGTTTTTT; CDR3: CASSSQGWYEKLFF
J: TRBJ1-1; V: TRBV27; size: few; D: -; DNA: TGTGCCAGCAGTTTAGCCCCGGGAAGAAAAGCTTTCTTT; CDR3: CASSLAPGRKAFF
J: TRBJ1-5; V: TRBV6-6; size: -; D: -; DNA: TGTGCCAGCAGTTACTCGAGTCAAACGGAATTT; CDR3: CASSYSSQTEF
J: TRBJ2-1; V: TRBV7-8; size: -; D: TRBD1; DNA: TGTGCCAGCAGCATATGGGACAGGGCCACCTACAATGAGCAGTTCTTC; CDR3: CASSIWDRATYNEQFF
J: TRBJ2-5; V: TRBV19; size: few; D: TRBD1; DNA: TGTGCCAGTAGTATAGGGGACAGGGGGCGCTTCGGGACCCAGTACTTC; CDR3: CASSIGDRGRFGTQYF
J: TRBJ2-5; V: TRBV7-2; size: -; D: TRBD2; DNA: TGTGCCAGCAGTATTGGACTAGCGGGAGGGCCGAGGGAGACCCAGTACTTC; CDR3: CASSIGLAGGPRETQYF
J: TRBJ1-2; V: TRBV10-2; size: -; D: TRBD1; DNA: TGCGCCAGCAGCACCGGGACAGGGATTTCCACCTTC; CDR3: CASSTGTGISTF
J: TRBJ2-6; V: TRBV7-8; size: -; D: -; DNA: TGTGCCAGCAGCGCAGACCCGGCTGGGGCCAACGTCCTGACTTTC; CDR3: CASSADPAGANVLTF
J: TRBJ2-3; V: TRBV9; size: -; D: -; DNA: TGTGCCAGCAGCGTAACTGCTGCGGGGAATCCGTATTTT; CDR3: CASSVTAAGNPYF
J: TRBJ2-5; V: TRBV5-1; size: -; D: TRBD1; DNA: TGCGCCAGCAGCTTGGTTAGGGACGGACAGGGGGCCGGGGAGACCCAGTACTTC; CDR3: CASSLVRDGQGAGETQYF
J: TRBJ2-2; V: TRBV27; size: few; D: TRBD2; DNA: TGTGCCAAACCCGCCGGGACTAGCGGGAGAGGGACCGGGGAGCTGTTTTTT; CDR3: CAKPAGTSGRGTGELFF
J: TRBJ2-2; V: TRBV7-6; size: -; D: TRBD1; DNA: TGTGCCAGCAGCCCCAACAGGGGGCAAGGCACCGGGGAGCTGTTTTTT; CDR3: CASSPNRGQGTGELFF
J: TRBJ2-1; V: TRBV5-1; size: -; D: TRBD1; DNA: TGCGCCAGCAGCCCGGGACAGAGTAACTACAATGAGCAGTTCTTC; CDR3: CASSPGQSNYNEQFF
J: TRBJ1-5; V: TRBV7-2; size: -; D: TRBD1; DNA: TGTGCCAGCAGCTCACGGACAGGGACCAATCAGCCCCAGCATTTT; CDR3: CASSSRTGTNQPQHF
J: TRBJ1-5; V: TRBV7-3; size: once; D: -; DNA: TGTGCCAGCAGCGTCGGCTTAGGGCAGCCCCAGCATTTT; CDR3: CASSVGLGQPQHF
J: TRBJ2-5; V: TRBV7-3; size: -; D: TRBD1; DNA: TGTGCCAGCAGCCCCGGGACAGGGGGTAAGGAGACCCAGTACTTC; CDR3: CASSPGTGGKETQYF
J: TRBJ2-7; V: TRBV5-5; size: -; D: TRBD1; DNA: TGTGCCAGCAGCTTGGCCCTAGCAGGGGGAGAGGGCTACGAGCAGTACTTC; CDR3: CASSLALAGGEGYEQYF
J: TRBJ2-7; V: TRBV28; size: -; D: TRBD2; DNA: TGTGCCAGCAGTTCTATCGGTGGGACTAGCGGGGGCGCGAATAGTGGGTACGAGCAGTACTTC; CDR3: CASSSIGGTSGGANSGYEQYF
J: TRBJ2-5; V: TRBV7-6; size: -; D: -; DNA: TGTGCCAGCAGCCCCCAGGTTCTCAACCAAGAGACCCAGTACTTC; CDR3: CASSPQVLNQETQYF
J: TRBJ2-5; V: TRBV27; size: -; D: -; DNA: TGTGCCAGCAGATCCTGGATAGGGCCTCAAGAGACCCAGTACTTC; CDR3: CASRSWIGPQETQYF
J: TRBJ2-3; V: TRBV4-1; size: -; D: -; DNA: TGCGCCAGCAGCCAAGAGTCAGGAGGAACACGTTGGGGAGATACGCAGTATTTT; CDR3: CASSQESGGTRWGDTQYF
J: TRBJ2-5; V: TRBV5-4; size: once; D: -; DNA: TGTGCCAGCAGCTTGTGGGCAGAAGAGACCCAGTACTTC; CDR3: CASSLWAEETQYF
J: TRBJ2-1; V: TRBV28; size: -; D: -; DNA: TGTGCCAGCATTACTGCCGGGGTCGGCTACAATGAGCAGTTCTTC; CDR3: CASITAGVGYNEQFF
J: TRBJ1-5; V: TRBV6-1; size: -; D: TRBD1; DNA: TGTGCTAGCAGTGGGCAGACAGGGCACAGTCAGCCCCAGCATTTT; CDR3: CASSGQTGHSQPQHF
J: TRBJ2-4; V: TRBV7-9; size: -; D: -; DNA: TGTGCCAGCAGCTTAGGTGGGGGAAACATTCAGTACTTC; CDR3: CASSLGGGNIQYF
J: TRBJ2-3; V: TRBV9; size: -; D: -; DNA: TGTGCCAGCAGCGTAGGAGTCGGGTTCACAGATACGCAGTATTTT; CDR3: CASSVGVGFTDTQYF
J: TRBJ1-3; V: TRBV4-2; size: -; D: -; DNA: TGTGCCAGCAGCCAAGAGTCAGTCATATCAAACACCATATATTTT; CDR3: CASSQESVISNTIYF
J: TRBJ1-5; V: TRBV10-3; size: -; D: -; DNA: TGTGCCATCACCCCAGGGCCCAATCAGCCCCAGCATTTT; CDR3: CAITPGPNQPQHF
J: TRBJ2-1; V: TRBV28; size: -; D: TRBD2; DNA: TGTGCCAGCAGTTTAGCCGGGACTAGGGGGAATGAGCAGTTCTTC; CDR3: CASSLAGTRGNEQFF
J: TRBJ1-4; V: TRBV7-9; size: -; D: TRBD1; DNA: TGTGCCAGCAGGAGACAGGGGGCGGAAAAACTGTTTTTT; CDR3: CASRRQGAEKLFF
J: TRBJ1-3; V: TRBV18; size: -; D: -; DNA: TGTGCCAGCTCACCATCGGCGGCTGGAAACACCATATATTTT; CDR3: CASSPSAAGNTIYF
J: TRBJ1-2; V: TRBV30; size: -; D: -; DNA: TGTGCCTGGTCAGGGGTGTCGAGAGGCTACACCTTC; CDR3: CAWSGVSRGYTF
J: TRBJ2-1; V: TRBV28; size: once; D: TRBD2; DNA: TGTGCCAGCAGTCGCTTAGCGGGCTACAATGAGCAGTTCTTC; CDR3: CASSRLAGYNEQFF
J: TRBJ1-3; V: TRBV7-8; size: once; D: -; DNA: TGTGCCAGCAGCTTAGAGGGTAACTCTGGAAACACCATATATTTT; CDR3: CASSLEGNSGNTIYF
J: TRBJ2-5; V: TRBV7-2; size: -; D: TRBD2; DNA: TGTGCCAGCAGCGCCTATAGCGGGAGGCTTGGGACCCAGTACTTC; CDR3: CASSAYSGRLGTQYF
J: TRBJ2-7; V: TRBV28; size: -; D: TRBD1; DNA: TGTGCCAGCAGTCCCCCGGGACAGGGGCCCTACGAGCAGTACTTC; CDR3: CASSPPGQGPYEQYF
J: TRBJ2-2; V: TRBV9; size: -; D: -; DNA: TGTGCCAGCAGCGTAGATCTAATGGGGGAGCTGTTTTTT; CDR3: CASSVDLMGELFF
J: TRBJ2-5; V: TRBV5-1; size: -; D: TRBD2; DNA: TGCGCCAGCAGCATAGGGACTAGCGGGCAAGAGACCCAGTACTTC; CDR3: CASSIGTSGQETQYF
J: TRBJ2-1; V: TRBV7-3; size: -; D: -; DNA: TGTGCCAGCAGCCAGATGAGGGGGAATGAGCAGTTCTTC; CDR3: CASSQMRGNEQFF
J: TRBJ1-3; V: TRBV30; size: -; D: -; DNA: TGTGCCTGGAGTGTGGGACTGCCGCGCTCTGGAAACACCATATATTTT; CDR3: CAWSVGLPRSGNTIYF
J: TRBJ1-4; V: TRBV6-5; size: -; D: TRBD1; DNA: TGTGCCAGCAGTTACCATCGGCAGGGGGCTGAAAAACTGTTTTTT; CDR3: CASSYHRQGAEKLFF
J: TRBJ2-7; V: TRBV4-3; size: -; D: -; DNA: TGCGCCAGCAGCCCAATGGGACGTCCCGGTGCCTACGAGCAGTACTTC; CDR3: CASSPMGRPGAYEQYF
J: TRBJ1-1; V: TRBV6-1; size: -; D: -; DNA: TGTGCCAGCAGTGAAGCGACAGCTGAAGCTTTCTTT; CDR3: CASSEATAEAFF
J: TRBJ2-3; V: TRBV14; size: -; D: TRBD2; DNA: TGTGCCAGCAGCGGGGGACTAGCGGGAGAGGGCACAGATACGCAGTATTTT; CDR3: CASSGGLAGEGTDTQYF
J: TRBJ2-1; V: TRBV28; size: -; D: TRBD2; DNA: TGTGCCAGCAGTTTTAGCGGGAGTAGGAATGAGCAGTTCTTC; CDR3: CASSFSGSRNEQFF
J: TRBJ2-6; V: TRBV30; size: -; D: -; DNA: TGTGCCTGGAGGATCACAGGTCCCGGGGCCAACGTCCTGACTTTC; CDR3: CAWRITGPGANVLTF
J: TRBJ1-4; V: TRBV7-9; size: -; D: -; DNA: TGTGCCAGCAGCCCGACCGACAGGCTCCTTAATGAAAAACTGTTTTTT; CDR3: CASSPTDRLLNEKLFF
J: TRBJ1-4; V: TRBV7-6; size: -; D: -; DNA: TGTGCCAGCAGCTTAGCGACGGGGAATGAAAAACTGTTTTTT; CDR3: CASSLATGNEKLFF